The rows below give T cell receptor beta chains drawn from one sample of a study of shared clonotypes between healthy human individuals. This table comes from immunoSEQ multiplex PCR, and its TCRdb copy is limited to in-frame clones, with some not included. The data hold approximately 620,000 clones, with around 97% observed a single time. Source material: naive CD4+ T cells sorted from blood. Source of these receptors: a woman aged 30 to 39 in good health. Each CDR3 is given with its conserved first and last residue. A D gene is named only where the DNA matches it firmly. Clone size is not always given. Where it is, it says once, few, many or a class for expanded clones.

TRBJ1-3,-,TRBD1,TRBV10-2,TGCGCCAGCGGGTCGGCCGCCGGACAGGGATCCGGAAACACCATATATTTT,CASGSAAGQGSGNTIYF
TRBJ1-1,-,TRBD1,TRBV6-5,TGTGCCAGCAGCTCCCAGGGGGCTCGAGGCACTGAAGCTTTCTTT,CASSSQGARGTEAFF
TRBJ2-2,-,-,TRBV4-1,TGCGCCAGCAGCCAACAGGGGATGAACACCGGGGAGCTGTTTTTT,CASSQQGMNTGELFF
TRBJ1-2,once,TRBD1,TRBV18,TGTGCCAGCTCACCGGGACAGGAGCAAGGCTACACCTTC,CASSPGQEQGYTF
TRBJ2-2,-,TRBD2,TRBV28,TGTGCCAGCAGGCTAGCGGGAGCGAACACCGGGGAGCTGTTTTTT,CASRLAGANTGELFF
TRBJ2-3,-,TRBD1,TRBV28,TGTGCCAGCAGTTCCGGACAGGGGGTAGATACGCAGTATTTT,CASSSGQGVDTQYF
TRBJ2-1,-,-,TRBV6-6,TGTGCCAGCAGACCCCGGACGATCAACAATGAGCAGTTCTTC,CASRPRTINNEQFF
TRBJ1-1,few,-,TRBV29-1,TGCAGCGTTGAAGGGGATACTCCTGAAGCTTTCTTT,CSVEGDTPEAFF
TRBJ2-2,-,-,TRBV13,TGTGCCAGCAGCCGCACCCCCGGGGAGCTGTTTTTT,CASSRTPGELFF
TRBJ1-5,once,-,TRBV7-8,TGTGCCAGCAGCCCCCAGGCTGTAGGCAACAATCAGCCCCAGCATTTT,CASSPQAVGNNQPQHF
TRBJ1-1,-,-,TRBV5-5,TGTGCCAGCAGGTTCCCCGGGGGTACTGAAGCTTTCTTT,CASRFPGGTEAFF
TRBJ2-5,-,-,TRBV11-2,TGTGCCAGCAGCTACCTGAGCCAGACCCAGTACTTC,CASSYLSQTQYF
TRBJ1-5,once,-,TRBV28,TGTGCCAGCGGGATACGCGGGCCCCTAGAGCCCCAGCATTTT,CASGIRGPLEPQHF
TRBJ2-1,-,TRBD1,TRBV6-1,TGTGCCAGCCACGTGACAGGGAAGCATGAGCAGTTCTTC,CASHVTGKHEQFF
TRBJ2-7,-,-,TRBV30,TGTGCCTGGAGTGTACTTATAGGGCTCGAGCAGTACTTC,CAWSVLIGLEQYF
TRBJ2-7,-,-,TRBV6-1,TGTGCCAGCAGTGAAGGGCAGGACCCCTACGAGCAGTACTTC,CASSEGQDPYEQYF
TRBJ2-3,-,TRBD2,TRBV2,TGTGCCAGCAGCCAGGGACTAGCGGGCACAGATACGCAGTATTTT,CASSQGLAGTDTQYF
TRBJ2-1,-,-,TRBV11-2,TGTGCCAGCAGCTTAGATCGTCTTGGGAGGTACAATGAGCAGTTCTTC,CASSLDRLGRYNEQFF
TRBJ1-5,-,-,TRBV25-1,TGTGCCAGCAGCCGGCGAAATAGCAATCAGCCCCAGCATTTT,CASSRRNSNQPQHF
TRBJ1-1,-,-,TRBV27,TGTGCCAGCAGTTTACCAGGGCATTTTGAAGCTTTCTTT,CASSLPGHFEAFF
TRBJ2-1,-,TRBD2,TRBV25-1,TGTGCCAGCAGTCCAGCTAGCGGGAGTGGTTCCTACAATGAGCAGTTCTTC,CASSPASGSGSYNEQFF
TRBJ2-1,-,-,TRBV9,TGTGCCAGCAGCGTAGTATACGCGTGGAGTGAGCAGTTCTTC,CASSVVYAWSEQFF
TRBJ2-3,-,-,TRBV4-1,TGCGCCAGCAGCCAAGAATGGCAGGGGTTAAATACGCAGTATTTT,CASSQEWQGLNTQYF
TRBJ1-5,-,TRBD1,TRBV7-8,TGTGCCAGCAGCTTGGACAGGGCCAATCAGCCCCAGCATTTT,CASSLDRANQPQHF
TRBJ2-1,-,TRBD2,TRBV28,TGTGCCAGCAGTCTTCCCACCGGGGTAGCGGGAGGACACAATGAGCAGTTCTTC,CASSLPTGVAGGHNEQFF
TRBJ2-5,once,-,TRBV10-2,TGCGCCAGCAGTGATCCTAGCAGGGAGACCCAGTACTTC,CASSDPSRETQYF
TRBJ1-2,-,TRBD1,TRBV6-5,TGTGCCAGCCGCGCCGGGACAGACTATGGCTACACCTTC,CASRAGTDYGYTF
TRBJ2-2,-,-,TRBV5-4,TGTGCCAGCAGCTACGCGCCGGAGAACACCGGGGAGCTGTTTTTT,CASSYAPENTGELFF
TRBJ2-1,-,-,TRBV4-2,TGTGCCAGCAGCCAAGTGTCTGAGCAGTTCTTC,CASSQVSEQFF
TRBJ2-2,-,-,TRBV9,TGTGCCAGCAGCATCGGACCGGAGAACACCGGGGAGCTGTTTTTT,CASSIGPENTGELFF
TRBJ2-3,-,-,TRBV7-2,TGTGCCAGCAGCTCCCAGGGGGGGCCAATAGATACGCAGTATTTT,CASSSQGGPIDTQYF
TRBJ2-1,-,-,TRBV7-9,TGTGCCAGCAGCCAGGGGGGAGCGGGATACAATGAGCAGTTCTTC,CASSQGGAGYNEQFF
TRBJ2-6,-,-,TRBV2,TGTGCCAGCAGTGAGACCAGTTCCGGGGCCAACGTCCTGACTTTC,CASSETSSGANVLTF
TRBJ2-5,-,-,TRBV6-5,TGTGCCAGCAGTTACTCCCCTAATGATTTAGGAGAGACCCAGTACTTC,CASSYSPNDLGETQYF
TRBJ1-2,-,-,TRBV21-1,TGTGCCAGCAGCCGACGGACAGGGTCTGGCTATGGCTACACCTTC,CASSRRTGSGYGYTF
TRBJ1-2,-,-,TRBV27,TGTGCCAGCAGTTTCGATGGCCCCTATGGCTACACCTTC,CASSFDGPYGYTF
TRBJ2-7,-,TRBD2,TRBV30,TGTGCCTGGAAACACAGCGGCGGGAGTACGTTCGAGCAGTACTTC,CAWKHSGGSTFEQYF
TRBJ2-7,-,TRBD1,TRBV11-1,TGTGCCAGCAGTCTTGACAGGGGGTCGTCCTTATACCCCTACGAGCAGTACTTC,CASSLDRGSSLYPYEQYF
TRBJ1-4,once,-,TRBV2,TGTGCCAGCAGTGTAGGGGGGCTCGGGGATGAAAAACTGTTTTTT,CASSVGGLGDEKLFF
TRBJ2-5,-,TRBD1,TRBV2,TGTGCCAGCAGAAATGACAGGGTTCAAGAGACCCAGTACTTC,CASRNDRVQETQYF
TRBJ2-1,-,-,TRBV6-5,TGTGCCAGCAGGTATGACCCAAGCTCCTACAATGAGCAGTTCTTC,CASRYDPSSYNEQFF
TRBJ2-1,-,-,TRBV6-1,TGTGCCAGCAGAAGTACGAGGGGGGGCGGTGAGCAGTTCTTC,CASRSTRGGGEQFF
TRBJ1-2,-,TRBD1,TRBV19,TGTGCCAGCACCACGGGACAGGCGAACTATGGCTACACCTTC,CASTTGQANYGYTF
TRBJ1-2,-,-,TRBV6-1,TGTGCCAGCAGTTGGTCGGAAGCTAACTATGGCTACACCTTC,CASSWSEANYGYTF
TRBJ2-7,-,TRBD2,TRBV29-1,TGCAGCGTTGAGAGGGAGGGCTACGAGCAGTACTTC,CSVEREGYEQYF
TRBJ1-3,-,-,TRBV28,TGTGCCAGCAGTCCACAGGGACTTCCTGGAAACACCATATATTTT,CASSPQGLPGNTIYF
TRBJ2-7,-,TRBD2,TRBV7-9,TGTGCCAGCAGGGGGACTAGCGGGAGCTACGAGCAGTACTTC,CASRGTSGSYEQYF
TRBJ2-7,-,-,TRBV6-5,TGTGCCAGCAGGGCAAACTCCTACGAGCAGTACTTC,CASRANSYEQYF
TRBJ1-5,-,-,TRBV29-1,TGCAGCGCATCCAGAGATAGCAATCAGCCCCAGCATTTT,CSASRDSNQPQHF
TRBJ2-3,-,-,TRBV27,TGTGCCAGCAGAAGGTTCCCAGATACGCAGTATTTT,CASRRFPDTQYF
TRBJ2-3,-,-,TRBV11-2,TGTGCCAGCAGCCTAGGTCGCGATACGCAGTATTTT,CASSLGRDTQYF
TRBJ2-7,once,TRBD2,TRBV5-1,TGCGCCAGCAGCCCCGGGGGGGGCGGCACTTACGAGCAGTACTTC,CASSPGGGGTYEQYF
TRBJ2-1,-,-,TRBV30,TGTGCCTTCACCGGGCCAAAATACAATGAGCAGTTCTTC,CAFTGPKYNEQFF
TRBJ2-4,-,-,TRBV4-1,TGCGCCAGCAGCCAAGGACAGACGAAAAACATTCAGTACTTC,CASSQGQTKNIQYF
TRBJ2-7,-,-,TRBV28,TGTGCCAGCAGTCGAGGCCCTTACGAGCAGTACTTC,CASSRGPYEQYF
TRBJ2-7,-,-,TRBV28,TGTGCCAGCAGTTTCATGGGACCGACCTACGAGCAGTACTTC,CASSFMGPTYEQYF
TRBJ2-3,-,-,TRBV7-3,TGTGCCAGCAGCTTAACGCGTCTAGCTGGGGATACGCAGTATTTT,CASSLTRLAGDTQYF
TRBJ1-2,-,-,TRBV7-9,TGTGCCAGCAGCCCAGAGGCGGGGGTCTATGGCTACACCTTC,CASSPEAGVYGYTF
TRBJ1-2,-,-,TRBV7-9,TGTGCCAGCAGTCCAGGGGAGGGCTATGGCTACACCTTC,CASSPGEGYGYTF